Listed here is a single T cell receptor (beta chain). Its target is unknown. These data originate in a study of identical twins. Notes on the study in general: Carriage of fewer insertions was seen in abundant cord blood beta clonotypes, whereas memory repertoires showed none.

TCRdb recomputed calls from the 5' RACE reads with MiXCR, one row per CDR3 protein. The repertoire holds roughly 490,000 distinct CDR3 sequences, 14% seen once, with about 0.97% in the top ten. Trimming took 5 bases from V and 5 from J; bases not matched to a gene: 6. This CDR3 region has 16 residues. Per the germline V gene, CDR1 is SGHVS and CDR2 is FNYEAQ. The data were also submitted as part of a second study, on yellow fever vaccine responses in identical twins.

Sequencing input: CD4+ T cells sorted from blood. The V and J genes are TRBV7-6 and TRBJ2-5; TRBD2 matches 15 bases. The TCR originated in a woman under 30 in good health. The CDR3 coding sequence is TGTGCCAGCAGCGAGGGACTAGCGGGGGGACTGGAGACCCAGTACTTC. Translated, it gives CASSEGLAGGLETQYF.